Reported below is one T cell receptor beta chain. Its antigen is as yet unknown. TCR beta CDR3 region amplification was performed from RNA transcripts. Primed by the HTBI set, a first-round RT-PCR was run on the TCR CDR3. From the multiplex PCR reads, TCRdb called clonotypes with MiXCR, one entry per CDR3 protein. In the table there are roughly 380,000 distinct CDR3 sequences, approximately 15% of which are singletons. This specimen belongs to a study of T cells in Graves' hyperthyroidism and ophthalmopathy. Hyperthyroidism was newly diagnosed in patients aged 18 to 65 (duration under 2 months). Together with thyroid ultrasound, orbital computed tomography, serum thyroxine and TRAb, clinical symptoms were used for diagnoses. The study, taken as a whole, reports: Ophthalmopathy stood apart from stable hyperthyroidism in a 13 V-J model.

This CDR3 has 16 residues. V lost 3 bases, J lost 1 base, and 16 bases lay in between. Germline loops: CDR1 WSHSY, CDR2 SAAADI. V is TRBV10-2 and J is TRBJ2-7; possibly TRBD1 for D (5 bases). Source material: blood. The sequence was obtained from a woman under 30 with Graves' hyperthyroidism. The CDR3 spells CASSELGQLESYEQYF. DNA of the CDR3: TGCGCCAGCAGTGAATTGGGGCAGCTAGAATCCTACGAGCAGTACTTC.